This TCR beta chain originates from a study of blood T cell repertoires in COVID-19. TCRdb's table, derived via immunoSEQ multiplex PCR, lists solely in-frame clones and lacks some. Of roughly 89,000 clones in the sample, 80% to 90% are singletons; the top ten hold 15% to 19%. Sample: peripheral blood. This receptor was taken from a woman aged 80 or over with acute or convalescent COVID-19.

CDR3 DNA sequence: TGTGCCAGTAGTATGAGACAAGAGACCCAGTACTTC. This gives the protein CASSMRQETQYF. The V and J genes are TRBV19 and TRBJ2-5; D gene ambiguous. Per germline, CDR1 LNHDA and CDR2 SQIVND (reference sequence). Deletions cut 3 bases from V and 2 bases from J, with 4 bases between. CDR3 length: 12 amino acids.